These 27 T cell receptor beta chains were all obtained from the same sample, sequenced in a study of cytomegalovirus exposure and HLA in healthy donors (dated by TCRdb to 2017 to 2019). Libraries were made using the immunoSEQ multiplex PCR assay. The multiplex PCR relied on a mix of 60 forward primers for TCR Vbeta segments and 13 reverse primers for TCR Jbeta segments. This immuneACCESS table, as held by TCRdb, lists in-frame sequences with V and J called but not all clones. Of the missing ones, under half trace to an unresolved V gene in checked studies; the others have no known cause. The sample contains some 170,000 clones, 80% to 90% of them found a single time. Roughly 5.2% of the sample comes from the top ten. Sequencing was performed on PBMCs. The receptors originated from a woman under 30 in good health and CMV-seropositive.

The CDR3 DNA reads TGTGCCAGTAGCATCAGAGCCGGGACACAAAATTCACCCCTCCACTTT. Translated: CASSIRAGTQNSPLHF. The V call is TRBV19, the J call TRBJ1-6; TRBD1 might be the D (6 bases). The CDR3 runs to 16 residues. Germline CDR1 is LNHDA and CDR2 is SQIVND (reference sequence). Trimming cost V 6 bases and J 7 bases, with 19 bases left between them.

This chain links TRBV6-1 with TRBJ2-1, with TRBD1 matching over 9 bases. The CDR3 contains 13 residues. Germline CDR1 and CDR2: MNHNS and SASEGT. The V segment lost 2 bases and the J segment 9 bases; nucleotides outside the gene matches: 2. CDR3: CASSETGGVEQFF. CDR3 sequence (DNA): TGTGCCAGCAGTGAAACAGGGGGCGTTGAGCAGTTCTTC.

This chain uses TRBV28 with TRBJ2-6; maybe TRBD1 (5 bases). The CDR3 extends over 15 amino acids. The V end lost 6 bases, the J end lost 0 bases, and 9 bases lay between the germline ends. Germline CDR1 is MDHEN and CDR2 is SYDVKM. This CDR3 is CASSFQGSGANVLTF. The CDR3 DNA is TGTGCCAGCAGCTTTCAGGGCTCTGGGGCCAACGTCCTGACTTTC.

V usage is TRBV5-1 and J usage is TRBJ1-2, with 9 bases that match TRBD1. V shed 3 bases and J 3 bases; nucleotides not matched to a gene: 6. The CDR3 consists of 15 residues. The germline V gene has CDR1 SGHRS and CDR2 YFSETQ. The CDR3 region is CASSSDRGGDYGYTF. CDR3 sequence (DNA): TGCGCCAGCAGCTCCGACAGGGGGGGGGACTATGGCTACACCTTC.

The chain is built from TRBV4-2 and TRBJ1-3, with 9 nucleotides matching TRBD1. Looked up from germline, CDR1 is LGHNA and CDR2 is YNFKEQ. The V segment lost 4 bases and the J segment 2 bases; nucleotides outside the gene matches: 15. The CDR3 is 19 residues long. CDR3 DNA sequence: TGTGCCAGCAGCCCGGGGACAGGGAAAAAGGAAAGGACTGGAAACACCATATATTTT. Translating gives CASSPGTGKKERTGNTIYF.

This clone was recorded only once. This chain's CDR3 is CASSVRVKGINTGELFF. For the CDR3, the DNA is TGTGCCAGCAGCGTAAGGGTGAAGGGGATAAACACCGGGGAGCTGTTTTTT. The chain is built from TRBV9 and TRBJ2-2; a weak D match, TRBD1 (5 bases). Germline assignment: CDR1 SGDLS and CDR2 YYNGEE. The CDR3 runs 17 residues. Trimming cost V 1 base and J 2 bases, with 15 bases left between them.

V usage is TRBV7-8 and J usage is TRBJ1-5; perhaps TRBD1 as D (6 bases). Germline-derived CDR1 and CDR2 are SGHVS and FQNEAQ. V lost 1 base and J lost 2, with 9 bases in between. This CDR3 has 15 residues. As DNA, the CDR3 is TGTGCCAGCAGCTTAGGCAGGGGACGCAATCAGCCCCAGCATTTT. Translated, it gives CASSLGRGRNQPQHF. The full variable domain, completed using reference TRBV7-8 and TRBJ1-5, is GAGVSQSPRYKVAKRGQDVALRCDPISGHVSLFWYQQALGQGPEFLTYFQNEAQLDKSGLPSDRFFAERPEGSVSTLKIQRTQQEDSAVYLCASSLGRGRNQPQHFGDGTRLSIL.

This clone was seen only once. The rearrangement joins TRBV4-2 to TRBJ2-7, with 7 bases that match TRBD2. After removal of 1 base from V and 0 bases from J, the junction contained 6 bases not matched to a gene. From germline, CDR1 is LGHNA and CDR2 YNFKEQ. This CDR3 is 16 amino acids long. CDR3 amino acids: CASSQVASGSSYEQYF. The CDR3 bases are TGTGCCAGCAGCCAAGTCGCTAGCGGAAGCTCCTACGAGCAGTACTTC.

This clone was observed once. This sequence joins TRBV6-5 and TRBJ2-5, with D hard to call. The ends were cut back, 4 bases at V and 4 bases at J, with 13 bases in the middle. The germline V gene encodes CDR1 MNHEY and CDR2 SVGAGI. The CDR3 is made up of 14 amino acids. CDR3 region: CASSCHNGAETQYF. In DNA form, the CDR3 reads TGTGCCAGCAGTTGCCACAACGGAGCAGAGACCCAGTACTTC.

This rearrangement joins TRBV6-5 to TRBJ1-1, with D unresolved. Trimming took off 2 bases at V and 0 bases at J, with 7 bases between the two ends. Germline lookup yields CDR1 MNHEY and CDR2 SVGAGI. The CDR3 sequence is 14 residues long. CDR3 region: CASSYAYLNTEAFF. The CDR3 DNA reads TGTGCCAGCAGTTACGCGTACTTGAACACTGAAGCTTTCTTT.

This chain connects TRBV7-2 to TRBJ1-2; D is perhaps TRBD1 (5 bases). The ends were cut back, 5 bases at V and 5 bases at J, with 18 bases in the middle. CDR1 and CDR2 (germline): SGHTA, FQGNSA. The CDR3 covers 15 residues. As DNA, the CDR3 is TGTGCCAGCAGCACCTTACAAAGGGGTTTTTATGGCTACACCTTC. Protein sequence: CASSTLQRGFYGYTF.

The rearrangement joins TRBV5-4 to TRBJ2-1; TRBD2 aligns across 10 bases. Trimming at V came to 4 bases and at J to 7 bases, leaving 5 bases not matched to a gene. CDR3 size: 14 residues. The germline V gene has CDR1 SGHNT and CDR2 YYREEE (reference sequence). Written as DNA, the CDR3 is TGTGCCAGCAGCGAGGGACTAGCGAAGAATGAGCAGTTCTTC. It specifies CASSEGLAKNEQFF.

The genes are TRBV5-1 and TRBJ2-5; the match to TRBD2 covers 9 bases. Trimming cost V 0 bases and J 5 bases; bases outside gene matches: 5. This CDR3 has 15 amino acids. Looked up from germline, CDR1 is SGHRS and CDR2 is YFSETQ. The CDR3 sequence is CASSLASGAVETQYF. In DNA form, the CDR3 reads TGCGCCAGCAGCTTGGCTAGCGGGGCTGTTGAGACCCAGTACTTC.

The rearrangement links TRBV19 to TRBJ1-1; tentatively, D is TRBD1 (6 bases). CDR1 LNHDA and CDR2 SQIVND come from the germline V gene (reference sequence). V was trimmed by 5 bases and J by 1 base, leaving 14 bases between them. This CDR3 region has 15 residues. CDR3 loop: CASSVGGGSNTEAFF. DNA of the CDR3: TGTGCCAGTAGTGTAGGGGGAGGGTCGAACACTGAAGCTTTCTTT. Full variable domain (outside the CDR3, taken from reference TRBV19 and TRBJ1-1): DGGITQSPKYLFRKEGQNVTLSCEQNLNHDAMYWYRQDPGQGLRLIYYSQIVNDFQKGDIAEGYSVSREKKESFPLTVTSAQKNPTAFYLCASSVGGGSNTEAFFGQGTRLTVV.

The chain has TRBV4-2 and TRBJ2-7; TRBD1 aligns across 10 bases. With 0 bases clipped from V and 4 bases from J, the junction kept 12 bases outside the gene matches. The CDR3 length is 18 residues. Germline lookup yields CDR1 LGHNA and CDR2 YNFKEQ. The CDR3 is CASSQDLGFGTGEYEQYF. As DNA, the CDR3 is TGTGCCAGCAGCCAAGATCTCGGCTTTGGGACAGGGGAGTACGAGCAGTACTTC.

V usage is TRBV4-1 and J usage is TRBJ2-7; D gene unclear. CDR1 and CDR2 (germline): MGHRA, YSYEKL. Trimming left V 2 bases short and J 1 base short, with 9 bases between. The CDR3 contains 14 residues. In DNA, the CDR3 is TGCGCCAGCAGCCAAACACAACCATCCTACGAGCAGTACTTC. As protein: CASSQTQPSYEQYF.

This clone showed up just once. The chain couples TRBV27 to TRBJ1-2; the D gene is possibly TRBD1 (5 bases). The CDR3 is made up of 13 amino acids. The V gene's germline CDR1 is MNHEY and CDR2 SMNVEV (reference sequence). V gave up 6 bases and J gave up 8 bases, with 16 bases separating them. CDR3 DNA sequence: TGTGCCAGCAGGAGTCCAGGGTATCGGGGCTACACCTTC. It encodes CASRSPGYRGYTF.

This clone was recorded once. The chain carries TRBV7-2 and TRBJ1-4, with D possibly matching TRBD1 (5 bases). The CDR3 sequence is 16 residues long. Germline V gene sequence: CDR1 SGHTA, CDR2 FQGNSA. Trimming removed 5 bases from V and 4 bases from J, with 17 bases in between. CDR3 nucleotides: TGTGCCAGCAGCCCGATCGGGGGGAATAATAATGAAAAACTGTTTTTT. This encodes CASSPIGGNNNEKLFF.

This chain links TRBV10-3 with TRBJ2-3; 16 nucleotides line up with TRBD2. With V trimmed by 2 bases and J by 11 bases, 13 bases remained unmatched. The CDR3 length is 18 residues. Germline V gene data show CDR1 as ENHRY and CDR2 as SYGVKD. The CDR3 region is CAISEPLGTSGGAAGQYF. The CDR3 region has the DNA TGTGCCATCAGTGAGCCACTTGGGACTAGCGGGGGGGCCGCGGGGCAGTATTTT.

The genes are TRBV6-1 and TRBJ1-1, with 9 bases lining up with TRBD1. Germline-derived CDR1 and CDR2 are MNHNS and SASEGT. J was trimmed by 0 bases and V by 7 bases; bases with no gene match: 6. The CDR3 contains 15 residues. CDR3 protein: CASIRNRGLNTEAFF. In nucleotides, the CDR3 is TGTGCCAGCATCCGAAACAGGGGGCTGAACACTGAAGCTTTCTTT.

The V gene is TRBV28, the J gene TRBJ1-2; 8 bases agree with TRBD1. CDR3 size: 16 residues. With 6 bases clipped from V and 7 bases from J, the junction kept 16 bases outside the gene matches. In germline, CDR1 is MDHEN, CDR2 SYDVKM. The CDR3 nucleotides read TGTGCCAGCAGGCTCCCAGGGGGCGCTTTATTGCGTGGCTACACCTTC. This encodes CASRLPGGALLRGYTF.

This clone was counted between two and nine times. The chain recombines TRBV7-7 with TRBJ1-4, with D maybe TRBD1 (6 bases). Germline V CDR1 and CDR2: SSHAT, FNYEAQ (reference sequence). V was clipped by 1 base and J by 5 bases, with 11 bases between them. This CDR3 has 15 residues. CDR3 nucleotides: TGTGCCAGCAGCTTAGGGGGGACACCAAATGAAAAACTGTTTTTT. It yields the protein CASSLGGTPNEKLFF.

The V gene is TRBV7-3, the J gene TRBJ2-5; D uncertain. Deletions cut 5 bases from V and 2 bases from J, with 15 bases between. The CDR3 extends over 15 amino acids. In germline, CDR1 is SGHTA, CDR2 FQGTGA. In DNA form, the CDR3 reads TGTGCCAGCAGCCCTCACCCGAGGTCACAAGAGACCCAGTACTTC. It codes for CASSPHPRSQETQYF.

The rearrangement uses TRBV29-1 and TRBJ2-1; 8 positions agree with TRBD2. The CDR3 sequence is 14 residues long. The V gene's germline CDR1 is SQVTM and CDR2 ANQGSEA. The ends lost 5 bases at V and 9 bases at J; junction bases unmatched: 12. CDR3 loop: CSVPYGGVATEQFF. CDR3 bases: TGCAGCGTTCCATACGGGGGGGTAGCGACTGAGCAGTTCTTC.

The chain uses TRBV7-6 and TRBJ1-3; 8 bases align to TRBD1. The CDR3 runs to 16 residues. Germline V gene sequence: CDR1 SGHVS, CDR2 FNYEAQ. V dropped 1 base and J dropped 3; count of bases not matched to a gene: 5. The CDR3 DNA is TGTGCCAGCAGCTTAGGAAGGACAGGGAATGGAAACACCATATATTTT. Protein sequence: CASSLGRTGNGNTIYF.

This chain links TRBV11-2 with TRBJ2-3; D is unclear. The CDR3 contains 11 residues. Germline V lookup: CDR1 SGHAT, CDR2 FQNNGV. V gave up 4 bases and J gave up 5 bases, with 4 bases separating them. This CDR3 is CASSSGDTQYF. CDR3 DNA: TGTGCCAGCAGCTCGGGAGATACGCAGTATTTT.

A remark on this clone: A read error may produce the germline difference seen at one junction end. This chain connects TRBV5-1 to TRBJ2-7; 7 nucleotides line up with TRBD2. This CDR3 is 15 amino acids long. CDR1 and CDR2 from the germline V gene are SGHRS and YFSETQ. CDR3 region: CASSLSGGNSYGQYF. CDR3 nucleotide sequence: TGCGCCAGCAGCTTGTCGGGGGGTAACTCCTACGGGCAGTACTTC.